This T cell receptor beta chain was sequenced for a study of cytomegalovirus exposure and HLA in healthy donors. The overall study: An early release of data contained about 85 million unique TCRs, which came from HLA-typed donors. Genotyping showed around 81% of almost 400 donors falling in the Caucasian-associated ancestry cluster.

The PCR contained 60 Vbeta and 13 Jbeta primers. Clones were read by immunoSEQ multiplex PCR, and TCRdb kept only the in-frame ones, dropping some. The data contain 100,000 to 150,000 clones, around three quarters of them seen just once; the ten biggest clones take up 8.9%. This clone was picked up one time. The TCR comes from a man younger than 40 in good health and CMV-seropositive. Input material: PBMCs.

CDR3 loop: CASSRLGTRNTEAFF. DNA for the CDR3: TGTGCCAGCTCACGGCTCGGGACAAGGAACACTGAAGCTTTCTTT. This chain uses TRBV18 with TRBJ1-1; a weak D match, TRBD1 (6 bases). Germline assignment: CDR1 KGHSH and CDR2 LQKENI. The CDR3 runs to 15 residues. Trimming stripped 4 bases from V and 1 base from J, with 13 bases between.